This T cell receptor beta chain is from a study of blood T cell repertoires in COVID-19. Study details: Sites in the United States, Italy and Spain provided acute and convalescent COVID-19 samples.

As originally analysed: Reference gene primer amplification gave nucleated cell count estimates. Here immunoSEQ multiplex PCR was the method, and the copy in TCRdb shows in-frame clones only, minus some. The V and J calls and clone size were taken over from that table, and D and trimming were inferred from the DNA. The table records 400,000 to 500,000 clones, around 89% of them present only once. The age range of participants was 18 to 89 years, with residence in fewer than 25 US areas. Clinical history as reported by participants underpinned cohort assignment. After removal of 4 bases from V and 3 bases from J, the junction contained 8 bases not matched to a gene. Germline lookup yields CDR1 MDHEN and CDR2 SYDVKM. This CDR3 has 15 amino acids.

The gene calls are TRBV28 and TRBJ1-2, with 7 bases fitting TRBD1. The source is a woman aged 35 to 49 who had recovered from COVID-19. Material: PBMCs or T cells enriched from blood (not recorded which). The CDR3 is CASSSSAGTDYGYTF. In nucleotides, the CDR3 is TGTGCCAGCAGTTCAAGCGCCGGGACAGACTATGGCTACACCTTC.